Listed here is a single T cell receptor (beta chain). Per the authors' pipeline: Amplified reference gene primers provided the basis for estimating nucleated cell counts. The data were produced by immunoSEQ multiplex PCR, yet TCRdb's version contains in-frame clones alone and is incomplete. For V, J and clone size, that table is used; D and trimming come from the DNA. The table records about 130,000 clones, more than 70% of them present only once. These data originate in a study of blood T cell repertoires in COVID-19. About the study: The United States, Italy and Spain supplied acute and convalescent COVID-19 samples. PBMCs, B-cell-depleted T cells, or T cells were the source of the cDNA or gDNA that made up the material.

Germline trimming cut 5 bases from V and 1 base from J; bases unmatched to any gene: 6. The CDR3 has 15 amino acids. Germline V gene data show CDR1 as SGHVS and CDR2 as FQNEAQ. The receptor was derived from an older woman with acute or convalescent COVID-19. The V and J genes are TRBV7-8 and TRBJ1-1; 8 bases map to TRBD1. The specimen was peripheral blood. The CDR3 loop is CASSPRTGRNTEAFF. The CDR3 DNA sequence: TGTGCCAGCAGCCCTCGGACAGGGCGGAACACTGAAGCTTTCTTT.